This record looks at one T cell receptor (beta chain) sequence and its context. Its antigen remains unknown. This sample was included in a study of chemoradiotherapy in HPV16-positive cancers. Study background: Candidate HPV-specific clones and shared TCR motifs came from two HPV16-positive patients.

Broader study findings: The functional HPV-specific definition rests on just a couple of HPV16-positive patients. Candidate HPV-specific clones and E7-related TCR motifs grew in tumor during treatment.

Repertoires were sampled repeatedly during chemoradiotherapy. Libraries were prepared by immunoSEQ multiplex PCR; TCRdb keeps only in-frame clonotypes and omits some of them. The sample lists tens of thousands of clones, about 90% seen once, with 4.5% in the top ten. Per germline, CDR1 SSHAT and CDR2 FNYEAQ (reference sequence). V shed 5 bases and J shed 0 bases, with 11 bases lying between them. This CDR3 has 16 amino acids. The receptor's source is a human donor with HPV-associated anogenital cancer. The rearrangement joins TRBV7-7 to TRBJ2-6, with D possibly TRBD1 on 6 matching bases. The specimen comprised blood, sampled from a patient who underwent chemoradiotherapy. Here the CDR3 DNA reads TGTGCCAGCAGCCCCAACAGGGTCTCTGGGGCCAACGTCCTGACTTTC. Amino acids: CASSPNRVSGANVLTF.